This TCR beta chain was captured in a study of early T cells in non-severe SARS-CoV-2 infection. MiXCR, run by TCRdb on the 5' RACE reads, gives a single entry per CDR3 protein. Seen here are around 57,000 distinct CDR3 sequences, around 8% observed once, and the top ten hold approximately 9.8%. This clonotype came up many times. CDR1 and CDR2 (germline): SNHLY, FYNNEI. The CDR3 sequence is 10 residues long. Between the trimmed V and J ends, which lost 8 bases and 7 bases, there was a span of 9 bases. The V and J genes are TRBV2 and TRBJ2-7; D may be TRBD2 (6 bases). Sequences were obtained from whole blood. This sequence originates from an adult who was a healthcare worker with PCR-confirmed SARS-CoV-2 infection or an uninfected control (not recorded which). CDR3: CASGGLEQYF. The CDR3 nucleotides read TGTGCCAGCGGGGGACTGGAGCAGTACTTC. Filled out from reference TRBV2 and TRBJ2-7, the complete variable domain reads EPEVTQTPSHQVTQMGQEVILRCVPISNHLYFYWYRQILGQKVEFLVSFYNNEISEKSEIFDDQFSVERPDGSNFTLKIRSTKLEDSAMYFCASGGLEQYFGPGTRLTVT.